This T cell receptor beta chain was sequenced for a study of identical twins (dated by TCRdb to about 2016). As for the study more broadly: To test whether fetal clonotypes persist, the study used deep sequencing on TCR alpha and beta repertoires from monozygotic twins, unrelated adults of various ages, and cord blood. Replicate twin experiments were performed at different times using different library preparation protocols to rule out contamination.

Concerning this clonotype itself: Its target antigen remains unknown. One base away lies a much larger clone, so this may be a sequencing read error.

Only healthy Caucasian donors were included. The twin cohort comprised three pairs of female monozygotic twins, all aged about 18 to 29 years. Using Miltenyi CD45RO+ enrichment and human naive T-cell isolation kits, memory (CD45RO+) and naive T cells were isolated from PBMC. To prepare the library, 5' RACE was applied. The reads were generated on an Illumina HiSeq 2000. Template switching added a universal primer binding site, and the final cDNA carried a unique molecular identifier that allowed TCR cDNA molecules to be counted accurately. Specific primers in the conserved constant-segment region were used to synthesize first-strand cDNA for the TCR alpha and beta chains. To control for contamination, every cDNA library carried two barcodes: a SMART-Mk sample barcode plus Illumina barcodes. TruSeq adapter sequences and Illumina sample barcodes were added in two successive PCR steps. The Illumina HiSeq platform was used with custom primers to sequence TCR alpha and beta cDNA libraries. In the authors' own workflow: Raw reads were processed with MiGEC to extract unique molecular identifiers, and MiXCR was used to determine CDR3 positions. For each individual, recombination models were inferred using an EM algorithm with the repgenHMM and IGoR tools. The analysis of shared clonotypes was done with the tcR package in R, with sharing normalized by the product of cloneset sizes. To study raw recombination without the effects of thymic and clonal selection, out-of-frame nonproductive sequences were analyzed. TCRdb reworked the public reads: Q25 trimming with fastp, MiXCR clone assembly, productive beta chains retained. Entries are consolidated by CDR3 protein sequence, retaining the most common genes and DNA. TCRdb assigned the V and J calls; the authors' analysis was not used. In this sample the table shows under 300,000 distinct CDR3 sequences, 9.5% to 15% of which occur a single time. Clones ranked in the top ten supply 4% to 5% of the sample.

Study-level results and caveats: Because the same donors could not be followed over many years, conclusions were based on cross-sectional statistical analysis. The excess sharing between twins in beta out-of-frame sequences was weaker because fewer shared sequences reduced the signal-to-noise ratio. In monozygotic twins, out-of-frame TCR alpha sharing was systematically underestimated by recombination models, although the models agreed with sharing between unrelated individuals. Compared with coincidental sharing between unrelated individuals, out-of-frame TCR alpha sequences shared between twins had an excess of sequences with low generation probability. Abundant cord blood beta clonotypes carried fewer insertions; young adult naive repertoires showed a weaker similar trend, while memory repertoires showed none. Invariant T cells such as MAIT and iNKT could partly confound zero-insertion analyses, although diverse VJ usage argued against such confounding for most clonotypes.

Separately, the same data were catalogued under a study of yellow fever vaccine responses in identical twins. As described in the second report: The authors reported that the T cell response to vaccination in identical twins appeared partly convergent and partly personalized. In the study, vaccine-responding T cell clones were precisely tracked in identical twins.

This clonotype was sampled from a woman in her late teens or twenties in good health. What was sequenced was memory (CD45RO+) T cells sorted from blood. The cell subset or site label, read with the paper, signifies: CD45RO+ enriched T cells.

CDR3 reads: CASSVKAGIDTQYF. The nucleotide sequence reads as follows: TGTGCCAGCAGTGTTAAAGCGGGGATAGATACGCAGTATTTT. The rearranged chain carries TRBV2 and TRBJ2-3, and 7 bases in between align with TRBD2. V trim: 4 bases; J trim: 5 bases; unmatched bases: 6. The CDR3 contains 14 residues, cysteine and phenylalanine counted. Just CDR3 DNA is preserved here, 42 bases in frame from base 1. Based on the germline V gene, the CDR1 and CDR2 sequences are SNHLY and FYNNEI.